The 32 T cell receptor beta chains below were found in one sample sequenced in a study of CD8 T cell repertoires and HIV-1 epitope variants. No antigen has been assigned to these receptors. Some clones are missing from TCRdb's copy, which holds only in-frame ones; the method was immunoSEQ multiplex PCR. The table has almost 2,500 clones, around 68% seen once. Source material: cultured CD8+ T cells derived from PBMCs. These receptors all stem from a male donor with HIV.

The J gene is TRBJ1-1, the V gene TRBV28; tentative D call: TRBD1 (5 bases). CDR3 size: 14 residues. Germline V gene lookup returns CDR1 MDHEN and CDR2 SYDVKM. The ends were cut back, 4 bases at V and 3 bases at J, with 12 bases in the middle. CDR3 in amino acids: CASSSAGEYTEAFF. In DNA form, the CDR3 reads TGTGCCAGCAGTTCTGCGGGGGAATACACTGAAGCTTTCTTT.

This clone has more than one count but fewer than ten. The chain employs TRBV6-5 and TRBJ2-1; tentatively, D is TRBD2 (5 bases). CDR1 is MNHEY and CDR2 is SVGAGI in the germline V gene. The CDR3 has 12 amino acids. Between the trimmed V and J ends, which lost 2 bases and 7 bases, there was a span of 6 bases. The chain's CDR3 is CASSYTGNEQFF. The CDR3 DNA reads TGTGCCAGCAGTTACACGGGGAATGAGCAGTTCTTC.

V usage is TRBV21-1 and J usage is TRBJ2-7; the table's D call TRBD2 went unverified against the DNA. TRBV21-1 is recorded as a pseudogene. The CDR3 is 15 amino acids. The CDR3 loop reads CASSKDSGGTYEQYF. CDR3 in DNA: TGTGCCAGCAGCAAAGATAGCGGGGGAACCTACGAGCAGTACTTC.

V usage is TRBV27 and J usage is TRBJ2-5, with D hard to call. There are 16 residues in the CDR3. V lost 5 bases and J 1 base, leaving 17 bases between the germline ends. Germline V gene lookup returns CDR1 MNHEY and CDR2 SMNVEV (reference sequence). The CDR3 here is CASSKTQRHLQETQYF. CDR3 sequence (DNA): TGTGCCAGCAGTAAAACCCAGCGACACCTCCAAGAGACCCAGTACTTC.

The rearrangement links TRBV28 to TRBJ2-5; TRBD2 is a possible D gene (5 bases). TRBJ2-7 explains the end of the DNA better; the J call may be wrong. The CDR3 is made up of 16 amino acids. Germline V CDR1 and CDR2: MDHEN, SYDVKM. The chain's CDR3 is CASSLDFAEGFYEQYF. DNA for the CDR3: TGTGCCAGCAGTTTGGACTTTGCGGAAGGATTCTACGAGCAGTACTTC.

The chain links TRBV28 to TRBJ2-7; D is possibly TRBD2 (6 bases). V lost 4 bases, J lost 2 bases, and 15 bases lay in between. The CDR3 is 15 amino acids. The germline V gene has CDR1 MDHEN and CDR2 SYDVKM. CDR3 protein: CASSSPGVSPYEQYF. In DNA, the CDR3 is TGTGCCAGCAGTTCTCCGGGGGTTTCGCCCTACGAGCAGTACTTC.

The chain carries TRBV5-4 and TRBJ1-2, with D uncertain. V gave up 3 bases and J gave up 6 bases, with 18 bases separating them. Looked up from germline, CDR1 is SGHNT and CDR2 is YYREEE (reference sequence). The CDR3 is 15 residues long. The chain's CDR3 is CASSSPGGRTDGYTF. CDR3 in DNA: TGTGCCAGCAGCTCTCCCGGAGGGCGGACGGATGGCTACACCTTC.

The CDR3 sequence: CASSELGSFYGYTF. In nucleotides, the CDR3 is TGTGCCAGCAGTGAATTGGGCAGTTTCTATGGCTACACCTTC. The chain is built from TRBV25-1 and TRBJ1-2, with D unclear. V dropped 1 base and J dropped 4 bases, with 10 bases sitting between them. This CDR3 is 14 amino acids long. Germline CDR1 and CDR2: MGHDK and SYGVNS.

In nucleotides, the CDR3 is TGTGCCAGCAGCTTAAGACCCGGGGTCAACACCGGGGAGCTGTTTTTT. Translation gives CASSLRPGVNTGELFF. The rearrangement uses TRBV7-6 and TRBJ2-2; a possible D gene is TRBD2 (5 bases). CDR1 is SGHVS and CDR2 is FNYEAQ in the germline V gene. The CDR3 loop spans 16 amino acids. V was clipped by 2 bases and J by 2 bases, with 12 bases between them.

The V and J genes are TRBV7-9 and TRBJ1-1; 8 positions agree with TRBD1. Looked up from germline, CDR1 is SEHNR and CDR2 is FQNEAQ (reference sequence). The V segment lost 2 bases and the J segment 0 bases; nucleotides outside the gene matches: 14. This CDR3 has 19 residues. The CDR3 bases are TGTGCCAGCAGCTTATCTTCGGTAGCGACAGGGGTGATGAACACTGAAGCTTTCTTT. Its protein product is CASSLSSVATGVMNTEAFF.

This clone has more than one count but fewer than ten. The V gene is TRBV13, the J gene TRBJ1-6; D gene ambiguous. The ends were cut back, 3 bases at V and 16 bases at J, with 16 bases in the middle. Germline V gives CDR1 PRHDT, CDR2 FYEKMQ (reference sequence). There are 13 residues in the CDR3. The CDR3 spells CASSFSTPGPLHF. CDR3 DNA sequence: TGTGCCAGCAGCTTTAGTACCCCAGGACCACTCCACTTT.

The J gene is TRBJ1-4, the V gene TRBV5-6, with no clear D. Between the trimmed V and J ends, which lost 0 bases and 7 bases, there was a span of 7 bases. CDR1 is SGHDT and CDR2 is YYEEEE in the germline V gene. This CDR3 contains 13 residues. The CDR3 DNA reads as TGTGCCAGCAGCTTGGAGGTCAGTGAAAAACTGTTTTTT. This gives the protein CASSLEVSEKLFF.

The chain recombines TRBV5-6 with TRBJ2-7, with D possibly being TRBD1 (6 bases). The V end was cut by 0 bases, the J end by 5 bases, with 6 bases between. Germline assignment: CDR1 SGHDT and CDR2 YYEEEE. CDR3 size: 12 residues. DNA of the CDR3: TGTGCCAGCAGCTTGGGACAGGACGAGCAGTACTTC. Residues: CASSLGQDEQYF.

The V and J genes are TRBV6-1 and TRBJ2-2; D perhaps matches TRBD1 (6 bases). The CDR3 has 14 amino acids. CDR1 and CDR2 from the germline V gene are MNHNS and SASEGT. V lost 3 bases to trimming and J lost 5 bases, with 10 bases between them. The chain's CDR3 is CASSDKGETGELFF. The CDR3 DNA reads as TGTGCCAGCAGTGACAAGGGGGAGACCGGGGAGCTGTTTTTT.

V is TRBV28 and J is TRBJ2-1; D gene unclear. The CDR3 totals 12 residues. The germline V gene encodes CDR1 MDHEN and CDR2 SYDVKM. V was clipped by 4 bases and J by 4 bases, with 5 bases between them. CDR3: CASSWEYNEQFF. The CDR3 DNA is TGTGCCAGCAGTTGGGAATACAATGAGCAGTTCTTC.

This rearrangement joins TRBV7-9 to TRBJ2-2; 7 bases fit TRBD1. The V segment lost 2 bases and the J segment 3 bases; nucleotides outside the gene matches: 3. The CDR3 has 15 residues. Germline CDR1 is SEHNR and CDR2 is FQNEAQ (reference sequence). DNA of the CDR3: TGTGCCAGCAGCTTAAGTGGACAGGACACCGGGGAGCTGTTTTTT. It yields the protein CASSLSGQDTGELFF.

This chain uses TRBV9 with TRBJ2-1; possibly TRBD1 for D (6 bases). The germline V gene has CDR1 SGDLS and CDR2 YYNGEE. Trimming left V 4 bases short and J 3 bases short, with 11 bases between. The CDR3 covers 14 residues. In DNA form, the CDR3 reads TGTGCCAGCAGCCCTAGGGACATCTACAATGAGCAGTTCTTC. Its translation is CASSPRDIYNEQFF.

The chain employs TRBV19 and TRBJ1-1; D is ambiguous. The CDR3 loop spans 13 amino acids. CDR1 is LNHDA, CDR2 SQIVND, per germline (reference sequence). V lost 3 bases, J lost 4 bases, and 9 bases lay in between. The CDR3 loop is CASSIGSATEAFF. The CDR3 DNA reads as TGTGCCAGTAGTATTGGGTCAGCCACTGAAGCTTTCTTT.

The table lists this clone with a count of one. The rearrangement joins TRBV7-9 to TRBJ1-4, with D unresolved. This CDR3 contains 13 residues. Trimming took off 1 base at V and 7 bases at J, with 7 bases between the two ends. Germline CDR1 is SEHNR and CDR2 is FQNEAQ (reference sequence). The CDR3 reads CASSLVGTEKLFF. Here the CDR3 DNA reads TGTGCCAGCAGCTTAGTGGGAACTGAAAAACTGTTTTTT.

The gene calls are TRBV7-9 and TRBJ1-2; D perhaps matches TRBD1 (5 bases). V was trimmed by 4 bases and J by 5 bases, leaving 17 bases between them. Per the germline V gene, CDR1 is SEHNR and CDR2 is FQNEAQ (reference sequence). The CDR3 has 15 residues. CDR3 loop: CASSYPTTGTYGYTF. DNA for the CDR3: TGTGCCAGCAGCTACCCAACGACGGGGACTTATGGCTACACCTTC.

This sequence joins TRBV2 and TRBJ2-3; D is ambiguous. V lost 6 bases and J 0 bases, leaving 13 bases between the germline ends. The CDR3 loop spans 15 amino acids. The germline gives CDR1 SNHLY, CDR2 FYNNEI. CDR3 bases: TGTGCCAGCAGGGGCAGCGAAACTAGCACAGATACGCAGTATTTT. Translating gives CASRGSETSTDTQYF.

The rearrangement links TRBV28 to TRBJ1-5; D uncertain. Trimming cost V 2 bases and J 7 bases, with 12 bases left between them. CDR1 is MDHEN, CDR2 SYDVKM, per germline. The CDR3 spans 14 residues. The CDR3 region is CASSLEDPGQPQHF. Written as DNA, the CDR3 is TGTGCCAGCAGTTTAGAGGATCCCGGGCAGCCCCAGCATTTT.

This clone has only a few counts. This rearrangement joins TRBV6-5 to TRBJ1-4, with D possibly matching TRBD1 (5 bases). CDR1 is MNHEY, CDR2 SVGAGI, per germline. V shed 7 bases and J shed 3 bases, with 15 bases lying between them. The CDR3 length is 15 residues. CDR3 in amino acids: CASTHRGAANEKLFF. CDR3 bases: TGTGCCAGCACCCATCGGGGCGCGGCTAATGAAAAACTGTTTTTT.

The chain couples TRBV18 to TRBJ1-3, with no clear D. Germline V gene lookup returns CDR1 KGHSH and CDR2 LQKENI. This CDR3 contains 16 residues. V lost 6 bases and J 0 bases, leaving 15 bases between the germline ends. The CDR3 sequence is CASSRIVLSSGNTIYF. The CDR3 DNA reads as TGTGCCAGCTCGCGGATTGTTCTAAGCTCTGGAAACACCATATATTTT. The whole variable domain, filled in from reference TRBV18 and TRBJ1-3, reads NAGVMQNPRHLVRRRGQEARLRCSPMKGHSHVYWYRQLPEEGLKFMVYLQKENIIDESGMPKERFSAEFPKEGPSILRIQQVVRGDSAAYFCASSRIVLSSGNTIYFGEGSWLTVV.

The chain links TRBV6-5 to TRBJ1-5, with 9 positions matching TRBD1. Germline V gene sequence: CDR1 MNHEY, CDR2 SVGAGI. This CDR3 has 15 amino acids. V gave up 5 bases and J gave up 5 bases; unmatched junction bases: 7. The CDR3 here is CASSPGTGLDQPQHF. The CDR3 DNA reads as TGTGCCAGCAGTCCCGGGACAGGGTTAGATCAGCCCCAGCATTTT.

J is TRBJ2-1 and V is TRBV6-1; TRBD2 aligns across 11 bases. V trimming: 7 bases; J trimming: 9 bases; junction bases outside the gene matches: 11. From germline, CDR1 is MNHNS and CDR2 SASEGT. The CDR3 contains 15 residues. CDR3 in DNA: TGTGCCAGCATCCTGACTAGCGGGGCTAAAATTGAGCAGTTCTTC. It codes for CASILTSGAKIEQFF.

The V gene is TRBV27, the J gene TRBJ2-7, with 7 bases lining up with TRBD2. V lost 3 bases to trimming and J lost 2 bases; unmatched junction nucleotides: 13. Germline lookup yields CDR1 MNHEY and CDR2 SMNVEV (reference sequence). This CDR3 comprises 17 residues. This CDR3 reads CASSFLPLAEIPYEQYF. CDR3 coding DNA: TGTGCCAGCAGTTTCCTCCCCCTAGCGGAGATTCCCTACGAGCAGTACTTC.

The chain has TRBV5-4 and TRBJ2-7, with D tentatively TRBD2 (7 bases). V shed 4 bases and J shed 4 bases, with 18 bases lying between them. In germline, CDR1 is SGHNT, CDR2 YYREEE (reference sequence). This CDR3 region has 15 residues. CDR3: CASSTPQRGGYEQYF. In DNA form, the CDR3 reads TGTGCCAGCAGCACTCCGCAAAGGGGGGGGTACGAGCAGTACTTC.

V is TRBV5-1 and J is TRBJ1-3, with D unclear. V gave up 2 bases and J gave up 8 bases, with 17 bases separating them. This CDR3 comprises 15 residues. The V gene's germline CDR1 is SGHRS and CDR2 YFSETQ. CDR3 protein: CASSFRGSFADTIYF. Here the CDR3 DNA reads TGCGCCAGCAGCTTCCGGGGATCTTTTGCGGACACCATATATTTT.

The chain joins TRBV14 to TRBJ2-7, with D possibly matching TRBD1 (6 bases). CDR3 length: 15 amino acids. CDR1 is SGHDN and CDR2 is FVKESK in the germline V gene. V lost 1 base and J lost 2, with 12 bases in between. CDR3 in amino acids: CASSQATTGTYEQYF. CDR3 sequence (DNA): TGTGCCAGCAGCCAAGCGACCACAGGGACCTACGAGCAGTACTTC.

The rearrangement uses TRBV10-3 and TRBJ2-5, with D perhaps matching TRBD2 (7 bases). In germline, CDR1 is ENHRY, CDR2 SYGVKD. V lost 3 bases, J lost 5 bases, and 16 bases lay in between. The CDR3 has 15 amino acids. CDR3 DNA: TGTGCCATCAGTGACTCCTCGGGGGGCTGGGAGACCCAGTACTTC. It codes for CAISDSSGGWETQYF.

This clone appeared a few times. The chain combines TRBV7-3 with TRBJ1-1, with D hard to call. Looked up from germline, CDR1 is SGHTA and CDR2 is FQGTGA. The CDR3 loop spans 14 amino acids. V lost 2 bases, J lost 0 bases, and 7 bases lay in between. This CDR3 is CASSLGRLNTEAFF. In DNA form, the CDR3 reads TGTGCCAGCAGCTTAGGACGCCTGAACACTGAAGCTTTCTTT.